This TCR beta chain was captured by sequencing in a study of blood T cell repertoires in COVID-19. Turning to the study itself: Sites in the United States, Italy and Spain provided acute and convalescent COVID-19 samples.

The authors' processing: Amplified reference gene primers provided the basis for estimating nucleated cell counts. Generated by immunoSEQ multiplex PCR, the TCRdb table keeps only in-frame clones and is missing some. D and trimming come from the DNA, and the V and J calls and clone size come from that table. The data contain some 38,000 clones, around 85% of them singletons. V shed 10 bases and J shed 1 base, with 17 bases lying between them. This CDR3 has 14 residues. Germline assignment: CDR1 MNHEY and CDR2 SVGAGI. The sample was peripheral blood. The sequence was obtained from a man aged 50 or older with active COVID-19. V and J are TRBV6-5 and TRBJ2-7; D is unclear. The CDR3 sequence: CAIRLMGVSYEQYF. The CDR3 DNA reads TGTGCCATTCGTTTAATGGGCGTTTCCTACGAGCAGTACTTC.